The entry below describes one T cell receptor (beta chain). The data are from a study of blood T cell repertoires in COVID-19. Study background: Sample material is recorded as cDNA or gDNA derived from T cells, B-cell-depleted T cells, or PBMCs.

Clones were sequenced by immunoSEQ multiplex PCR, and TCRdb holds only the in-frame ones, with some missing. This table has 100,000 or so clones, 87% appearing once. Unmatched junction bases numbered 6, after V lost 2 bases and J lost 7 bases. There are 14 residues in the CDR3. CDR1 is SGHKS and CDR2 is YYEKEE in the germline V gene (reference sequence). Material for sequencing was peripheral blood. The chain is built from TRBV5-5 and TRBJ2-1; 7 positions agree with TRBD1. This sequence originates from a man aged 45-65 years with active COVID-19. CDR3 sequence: CASSFQGVGNEQFF. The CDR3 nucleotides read TGTGCCAGCAGCTTTCAGGGGGTGGGAAATGAGCAGTTCTTC.